A single sample gave rise to the 9 T cell receptor beta chains below, sequenced in a study of technical replicates of blood from several donors. Using immunoSEQ multiplex PCR, the repertoire was profiled, and TCRdb retains in-frame clones only, with some absent. The data hold 55,000 to 80,000 clones, with 92% observed a single time. Sequencing was done on a sample of T cells isolated from PBMCs. The receptors derive from a human donor in good health.

The gene calls are TRBV28 and TRBJ1-2; 8 bases are a match to TRBD1. The ends lost 2 bases at V and 7 bases at J; junction bases unmatched: 9. Per the germline V gene, CDR1 is MDHEN and CDR2 is SYDVKM. This CDR3 contains 15 residues. The CDR3 DNA reads TGTGCCAGCAGTTTACCCCTCGACAGGGGAGCTGGCTACACCTTC. Translation gives CASSLPLDRGAGYTF.

The chain uses TRBV6-1 and TRBJ2-1, with 8 bases aligning to TRBD2. Trimming cost V 0 bases and J 6 bases; bases outside gene matches: 1. Germline CDR1 MNHNS, CDR2 SASEGT. The CDR3 runs 14 residues. The CDR3 nucleotides are TGTGCCAGCAGTGAAGCGGGACTAGTCAATGAGCAGTTCTTC. Its translation is CASSEAGLVNEQFF.

The CDR3 reads CASSLEQLNTEAFF. CDR3 sequence (DNA): TGTGCCAGCAGCTTAGAACAGTTGAACACTGAAGCTTTCTTT. The rearrangement links TRBV7-2 to TRBJ1-1; D gene unclear. CDR3 size: 14 residues. Trimming removed 1 base from V and 0 bases from J, with 6 bases in between. Germline CDR1 reads SGHTA; CDR2 reads FQGNSA.

The J gene is TRBJ2-7, the V gene TRBV9, with TRBD1 identical over 8 bases. This CDR3 region has 18 residues. V lost 0 bases to trimming and J lost 2 bases; unmatched junction nucleotides: 13. Germline loops: CDR1 SGDLS, CDR2 YYNGEE. The CDR3 DNA follows: TGTGCCAGCAGCGTAGCACCCGGGACAGGAGTTTTACCCTACGAGCAGTACTTC. It specifies CASSVAPGTGVLPYEQYF.

This chain links TRBV9 with TRBJ2-1; possibly TRBD2 for D (7 bases). The CDR3 length is 20 residues. Germline V lookup: CDR1 SGDLS, CDR2 YYNGEE. Trimming took 0 bases from V and 6 from J, leaving 28 bases between them. CDR3 sequence: CASSVGRGGGALSGVNEQFF. The CDR3 region has the DNA TGTGCCAGCAGCGTAGGTCGGGGAGGGGGGGCCCTGTCTGGGGTCAATGAGCAGTTCTTC.

This clone was counted a few times. V gene TRBV30 combines with J gene TRBJ1-4; 7 bases match TRBD1. Germline CDR1 reads GTSNPN; CDR2 reads SVGIG (reference sequence). The CDR3 extends over 17 amino acids. Trimming cost V 3 bases and J 7 bases; bases outside gene matches: 17. As DNA, the CDR3 is TGTGCCTGGAGCCCTTCTAATGGGCTAGGGGGCAGTGAAAAACTGTTTTTT. Its protein product is CAWSPSNGLGGSEKLFF.

The chain joins TRBV13 to TRBJ1-2; weak D call: TRBD1 (6 bases). Trimming pared 0 bases from V and 4 bases from J, leaving 12 bases between. CDR3 length: 15 residues. The V gene's germline CDR1 is PRHDT and CDR2 FYEKMQ (reference sequence). The CDR3 protein is CASSLGLGGPYGYTF. CDR3 nucleotide sequence: TGTGCCAGCAGCTTAGGCCTCGGGGGGCCCTATGGCTACACCTTC.

A word on this clone: A junction end diverges from the germline sequence, so it may reflect a read error. The chain carries TRBV10-3 and TRBJ1-2; 10 bases are a match to TRBD1. In germline, CDR1 is ENHRY, CDR2 SYGVKD. This CDR3 has 11 residues. The CDR3 reads CAINDRGPSYF. The CDR3 nucleotides read TGTGCCATCAATGACAGGGGGCCTTCTTACTTC.

The chain joins TRBV30 to TRBJ1-3, with D uncertain. The CDR3 has 13 amino acids. V was shortened by 4 bases and J by 8 bases, with 15 bases between the two germline ends. Looked up from germline, CDR1 is GTSNPN and CDR2 is SVGIG (reference sequence). The chain's CDR3 is CAWNIGTRDTIYF. The CDR3 DNA reads as TGTGCCTGGAATATCGGCACGAGGGACACCATATATTTT.